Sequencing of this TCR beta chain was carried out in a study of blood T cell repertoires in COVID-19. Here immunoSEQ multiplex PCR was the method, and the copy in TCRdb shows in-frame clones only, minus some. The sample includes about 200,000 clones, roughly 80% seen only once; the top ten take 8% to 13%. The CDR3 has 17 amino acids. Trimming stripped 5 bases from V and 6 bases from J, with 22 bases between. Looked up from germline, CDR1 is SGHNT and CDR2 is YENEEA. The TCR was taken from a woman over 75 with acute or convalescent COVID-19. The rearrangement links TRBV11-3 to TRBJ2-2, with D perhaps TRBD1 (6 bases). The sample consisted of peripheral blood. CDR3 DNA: TGTGCCAGCAGCCTATCTTCCGGGACAAAAAGTCCCGGGGAGCTGTTTTTT. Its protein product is CASSLSSGTKSPGELFF.